This T cell receptor beta chain emerged from a study of blood T cell repertoires in COVID-19. Authors' methods: Reference gene primers were amplified, and this amplification served to estimate nucleated cell counts. Clones were sequenced by immunoSEQ multiplex PCR, and TCRdb holds only the in-frame ones, with some missing. The V and J calls and the clone size are those of that table, but D and trimming were determined from the DNA. The sample shows over 120,000 clones, around nine tenths of them seen only once. Sequencing was performed on peripheral blood. This clonotype was sampled from a woman between 50 and 59 years old with active or convalescent COVID-19.

CDR3 bases: TGTGCCTGGAGTAAGTTAGCGGATTACAATGAGCAGTTCTTC. It codes for CAWSKLADYNEQFF. This chain connects TRBV30 to TRBJ2-1; perhaps TRBD2 as D (6 bases). Trimming removed 2 bases from V and 4 bases from J, with 12 bases in between. The CDR3 contains 14 residues. The V gene's germline CDR1 is GTSNPN and CDR2 SVGIG (reference sequence).